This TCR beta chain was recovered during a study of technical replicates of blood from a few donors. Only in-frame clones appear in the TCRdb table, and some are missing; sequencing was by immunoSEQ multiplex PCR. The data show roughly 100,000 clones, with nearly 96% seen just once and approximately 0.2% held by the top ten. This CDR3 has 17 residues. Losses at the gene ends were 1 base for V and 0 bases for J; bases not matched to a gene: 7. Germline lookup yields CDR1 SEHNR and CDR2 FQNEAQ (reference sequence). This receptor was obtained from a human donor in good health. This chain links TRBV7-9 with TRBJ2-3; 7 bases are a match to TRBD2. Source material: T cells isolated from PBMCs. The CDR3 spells CASSLGGLAASTDTQYF. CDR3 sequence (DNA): TGTGCCAGCAGCTTAGGAGGGCTAGCGGCTAGCACAGATACGCAGTATTTT.